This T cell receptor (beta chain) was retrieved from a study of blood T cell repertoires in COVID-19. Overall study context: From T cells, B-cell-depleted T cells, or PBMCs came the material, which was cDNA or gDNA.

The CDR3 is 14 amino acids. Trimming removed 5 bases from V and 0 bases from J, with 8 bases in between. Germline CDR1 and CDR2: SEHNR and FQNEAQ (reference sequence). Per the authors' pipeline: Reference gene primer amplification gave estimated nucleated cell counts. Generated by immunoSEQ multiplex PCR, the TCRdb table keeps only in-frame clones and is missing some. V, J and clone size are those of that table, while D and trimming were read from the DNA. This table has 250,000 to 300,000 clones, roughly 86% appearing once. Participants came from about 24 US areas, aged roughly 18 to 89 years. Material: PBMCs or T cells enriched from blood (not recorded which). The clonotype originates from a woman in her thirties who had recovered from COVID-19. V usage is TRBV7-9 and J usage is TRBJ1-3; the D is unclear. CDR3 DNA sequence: TGTGCCAGCAGCCCGGTAGTCTCTGGAAACACCATATATTTT. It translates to CASSPVVSGNTIYF.